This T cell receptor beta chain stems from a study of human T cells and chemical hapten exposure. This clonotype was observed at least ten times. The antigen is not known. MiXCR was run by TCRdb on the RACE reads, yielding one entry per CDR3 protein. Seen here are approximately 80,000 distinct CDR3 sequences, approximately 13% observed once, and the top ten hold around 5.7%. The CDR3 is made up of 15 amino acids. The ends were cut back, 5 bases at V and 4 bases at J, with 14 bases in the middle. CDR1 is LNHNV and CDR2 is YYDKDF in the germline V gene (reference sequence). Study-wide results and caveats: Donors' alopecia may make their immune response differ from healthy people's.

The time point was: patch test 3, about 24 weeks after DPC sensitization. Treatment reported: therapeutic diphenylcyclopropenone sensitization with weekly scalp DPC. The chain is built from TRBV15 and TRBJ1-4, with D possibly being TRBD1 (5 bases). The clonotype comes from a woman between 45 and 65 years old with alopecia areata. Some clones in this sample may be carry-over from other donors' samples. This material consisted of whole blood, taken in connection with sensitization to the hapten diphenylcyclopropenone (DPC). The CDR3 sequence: CATSLPTALNEKLFF. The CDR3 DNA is TGTGCCACCAGCTTACCGACAGCCCTTAATGAAAAACTGTTTTTT.